These T cell receptor beta chains were read from a single sample in a study of beta chain features in type 1 diabetes. TCRdb's table, derived via immunoSEQ multiplex PCR, lists solely in-frame clones and lacks some. The sample holds about half a million clones, 10% to 12% seen once. The material sequenced was naive CD4+ T cells from blood. These receptors were taken from a woman aged 18-29 years in good health. Each CDR3 is given with its conserved first and last residue. D genes are given only for firm matches. Rows give clone size only sometimes, using once, few, many, or a class for an expanded clone.

j_gene	d_gene	abundance	v_gene	CDR3nt	CDR3aa
TRBJ2-5	NA	few	TRBV2	TGTGCCAGCAGGAAAGAGACCCAGTACTTC	CASRKETQYF
TRBJ1-5	NA	few	TRBV9	TGTGCCAGCAGCCCAGGTATTTCGCCCCAGCATTTT	CASSPGISPQHF
TRBJ2-5	NA	few	TRBV7-9	TGTGCCAGCAGCTTAGCGGAATGGTATCGAGAGACCCAGTACTTC	CASSLAEWYRETQYF
TRBJ1-6	NA	few	TRBV7-3	TGTGCCAGCAGCTTAACGCCGGGTGGGTCACCCCTCCACTTT	CASSLTPGGSPLHF
TRBJ2-7	NA	NA	TRBV29-1	TGCAGCGTGAAACAGGGAGGGGCCTACGAGCAGTACTTC	CSVKQGGAYEQYF
TRBJ2-6	NA	few	TRBV7-3	TGTGCCAGCAGCTTAGAAGGGACTGGGGCCAACGTCCTGACTTTC	CASSLEGTGANVLTF
TRBJ2-1	NA	NA	TRBV4-1	TGCGCCAGCGGCAGACAGGAGAACTACAATGAGCAGTTCTTC	CASGRQENYNEQFF
TRBJ2-1	NA	NA	TRBV10-3	TGTGCCATCAGAGACAGGAATGAGCAGTTCTTC	CAIRDRNEQFF
TRBJ2-1	NA	few	TRBV30	TGTGCCTGGAGCCTGACGTTGAGTGGAGATGAGCAGTTCTTC	CAWSLTLSGDEQFF
TRBJ2-7	NA	NA	TRBV7-2	TGTGCCAGCAGAAATAGTGGCAGGGGCTCCTACGAGCAGTACTTC	CASRNSGRGSYEQYF
TRBJ2-7	NA	NA	TRBV7-2	TGTGCCAGCAGCTTAGCGGAGGGCGCCTACGAGCAGTACTTC	CASSLAEGAYEQYF
TRBJ2-4	NA	NA	TRBV19	TGTGCCAGTAGTATCCTCGGCCTCCAAAACATTCAGTACTTC	CASSILGLQNIQYF
TRBJ1-1	NA	few	TRBV7-9	TGTGCCAGCAGCTTAGAAAGGGGAGCAGAGGCTTTCTTT	CASSLERGAEAFF
TRBJ2-1	NA	few	TRBV28	TGTGCCAGCAGTCGCCTAAGGGGGGTAGGCTACAATGAGCAGTTCTTC	CASSRLRGVGYNEQFF
TRBJ2-3	TRBD2	few	TRBV5-4	TGTGCCCCCTCACGGGGGGTCACAGATACGCAGTATTTT	CAPSRGVTDTQYF
TRBJ1-2	TRBD1	NA	TRBV29-1	TGCAGCGTTGTGACCTCAGGGGGCTTTGCGTATGGCTACACCTTC	CSVVTSGGFAYGYTF